This TCR beta chain stems from a study of control samples from healthy donors and cancer patients. The data were produced by immunoSEQ multiplex PCR, yet TCRdb's version contains in-frame clones alone and is incomplete. The table lists around 140,000 clones, around 92% of them singletons. V was clipped by 4 bases and J by 0 bases; unmatched bases: 9. CDR1 is SGHRS and CDR2 is YFSETQ in the germline V gene. The CDR3 is 19 residues long. This chain uses TRBV5-1 with TRBJ2-3, with TRBD2 matching over 15 bases. The receptor's source is a woman between 45 and 65 years old in good health. The sequenced sample was blood. The CDR3, as DNA: TGCGCCAGCAGCCCGGGACTAGCGGGAGGCCAACTAAGCACAGATACGCAGTATTTT. It specifies CASSPGLAGGQLSTDTQYF.